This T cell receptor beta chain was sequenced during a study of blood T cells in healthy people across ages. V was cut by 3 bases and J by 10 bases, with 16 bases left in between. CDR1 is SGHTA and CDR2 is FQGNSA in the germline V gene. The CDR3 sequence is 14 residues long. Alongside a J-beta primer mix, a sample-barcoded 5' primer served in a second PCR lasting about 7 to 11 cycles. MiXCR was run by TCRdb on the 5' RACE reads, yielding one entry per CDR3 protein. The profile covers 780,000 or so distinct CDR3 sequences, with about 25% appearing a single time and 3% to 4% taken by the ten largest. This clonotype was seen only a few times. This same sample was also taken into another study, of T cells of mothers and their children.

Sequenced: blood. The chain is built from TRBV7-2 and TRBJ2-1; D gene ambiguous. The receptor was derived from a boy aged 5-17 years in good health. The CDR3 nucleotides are TGTGCCAGCAGCTTTAACTTGGTCCCAATCGAGCAGTTCTTC. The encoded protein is CASSFNLVPIEQFF.